Listed below are T cell receptor beta chains from one sample, sequenced in a study of T-cell reconstitution after alpha-beta-depleted transplantation in children. MiXCR, applied by TCRdb to the PCR reads, yields one record per CDR3 protein. The sample holds 440,000 or so distinct CDR3 sequences, 43% seen once. Specimen: PBMCs, collected before TCRalphabeta/CD19-depleted stem cell transplant. The receptors were sampled from a girl aged 2 to 9 with aplastic anemia, due to receive a stem cell transplant. Each CDR3 is given with its conserved first and last residue. A D gene is named only where the DNA matches it firmly. A clone size is listed for some rows: how often the clone was seen (once, few, many), or a class if it is expanded.

V gene	D gene	clone size	J gene	CDR3 DNA	CDR3 protein
TRBV29-1	TRBD1	few	TRBJ2-6	TGCAGCGCACCGGGACAGGGAATTTCTGGGGCCAACGTCCTGACTTTC	CSAPGQGISGANVLTF
TRBV3-1	-	-	TRBJ1-6	TGTGCCAGCAGCCAAGGTACTTCACCCCTCCACTTT	CASSQGTSPLHF
TRBV28	TRBD1	many	TRBJ2-1	TGTGCCAGCAGTTCTGTGAGGGACAGGGGCGAGGATGAGCAGTTCTTC	CASSSVRDRGEDEQFF
TRBV3-1	-	few	TRBJ2-5	TGTGCCAGCAGCCAAGATAGCAGCAGGGTGGGCCAGACCCAGTACTTC	CASSQDSSRVGQTQYF
TRBV12-3/TRBV12-4	-	many	TRBJ2-3	TGTGCCAGCAGTTTATCGCGGGGCGGGCTCCCCGGGGATACGCAGTATTTT	CASSLSRGGLPGDTQYF
TRBV2	-	many	TRBJ2-1	TGTGCCAGCAGTGAGGCGGGTTCCAATGAGCAGTTCTTC	CASSEAGSNEQFF
TRBV6-5	TRBD1	-	TRBJ2-7	TGTGCCAGCAGTTTAACTTCCGGGACAGGGGCCGGCGAGCAGTACTTC	CASSLTSGTGAGEQYF
TRBV20-1	-	-	TRBJ2-3	TGCAGTGCTAGAGACCCGGACCCCACAGATACGCAGTATTTT	CSARDPDPTDTQYF
TRBV12-3/TRBV12-4	TRBD2	many	TRBJ2-1	TGTGCCAGCAGCGCGGGGGGGGCGAATGAGCAGTTCTTC	CASSAGGANEQFF
TRBV6-1	TRBD2	-	TRBJ2-1	TGTGCCAGCATAGCGGGAGAGCACCACAATGAGCAGTTCTTC	CASIAGEHHNEQFF
TRBV4-1	TRBD1	-	TRBJ2-7	TGCGCCAGCAGCCAAGGGAGGGACAGGGGCAATTACGAGCAGTACTTC	CASSQGRDRGNYEQYF
TRBV20-1	-	once	TRBJ1-1	TGCACATGTTCTCCGGGAGGGGGGGAAACTGAAGCTTTCTTT	CTCSPGGGETEAFF
TRBV6-1	-	-	TRBJ2-3	TGTGCCAGCAGATCTGGGGACACAGATACGCAGTATTTT	CASRSGDTDTQYF
TRBV21-1	-	-	TRBJ2-7	TGTGCCAGCAGCAGGGACCCCCCCTACGAGCAGTACTTC	CASSRDPPYEQYF
TRBV20-1	-	-	TRBJ2-7	TGCAGTGCTCACCACAGGGGGGGCTCCTACGAGCAGTACTTC	CSAHHRGGSYEQYF
TRBV7-2	-	few	TRBJ1-1	TGTGCCAGCAGCCCCGACCGGCTATTGGATTTCTTT	CASSPDRLLDFF
TRBV5-4	TRBD1	few	TRBJ1-1	TGTGCCAGCAAAAGGGACAGGGGGAACACTGAAGCTTTCTTT	CASKRDRGNTEAFF
TRBV28	TRBD2	-	TRBJ2-7	TGTGCCAGCAGTTTACCCCGGGAGGTCTACGAGCAGTACTTC	CASSLPREVYEQYF
TRBV5-5	-	-	TRBJ2-2	TGTGCCAGCAAATTAGGGGTGAACACCGGGGAGCTGTTTTTT	CASKLGVNTGELFF
TRBV5-1	-	-	TRBJ2-1	TGCGCCAGCAGCTCCAGGACCGCGACCTACAATGAGCAGTTCTTC	CASSSRTATYNEQFF
TRBV29-1	-	once	TRBJ2-2	TGCAGCCCCTGGCGTAGGGAATCCGGGGAGCTGTTTTTT	CSPWRRESGELFF
TRBV7-2	-	-	TRBJ1-1	TGTGCCAGTGGAAGGGGGGAAACTGAAGCTTTCTTT	CASGRGETEAFF
TRBV10-3	-	-	TRBJ2-1	TGTGCCTGCTCCGAGAGCTCCTACAATGAGCAGTTCTTC	CACSESSYNEQFF
TRBV27	TRBD2	few	TRBJ2-5	TGTGCCAGCAGCGTCGGGGGGGGAATAGCGGGAGCCGGGGGGACCCAGTACTTC	CASSVGGGIAGAGGTQYF
TRBV5-5	-	many	TRBJ2-2	TGTGCCAGCAGCTCAATATCGGGGCTCCCGAACACCGGGGAGCTGTTTTTT	CASSSISGLPNTGELFF
TRBV10-2	-	-	TRBJ2-3	TGCGCCAGCACCGATTCCCAGGGTTTCCTCACAGATACGCAGTATTTT	CASTDSQGFLTDTQYF
TRBV7-2	TRBD1	many	TRBJ2-2	TGTGCCAGCAGCTTACGACAGGGACGGACCGGGGAGCTGTTTTTT	CASSLRQGRTGELFF
TRBV24-1	-	-	TRBJ1-2	TGTGCCACCAGAAAGGGCTATGGCTACACCTTC	CATRKGYGYTF
TRBV28	-	-	TRBJ1-1	TGTGCCAGCAGTTTAGAAAGTTGGGGGGCCTATGAAGCTTTCTTT	CASSLESWGAYEAFF
TRBV20-1	-	-	TRBJ2-4	TGCAGTGCTAGGATCGGCCACATTCAGTACTTC	CSARIGHIQYF
TRBV20-1	-	few	TRBJ2-5	TGCAGTGCTAGAGACGGGGGAACAGGGCAAGAGACCCAGTACTTC	CSARDGGTGQETQYF
TRBV29-1	TRBD2	once	TRBJ2-7	TGCAGCGGACTAGCGGATTCCTACGAGCAGTACTTC	CSGLADSYEQYF
TRBV10-1	-	-	TRBJ2-7	TGCGCCAGCAGTGAGCGGGGATCAGGGCCGTCCGAGCAGTACTTC	CASSERGSGPSEQYF
TRBV20-1	-	many	TRBJ1-2	TGCAGTGCTAGAGAGGCCAACTATGGCTACACCTTC	CSAREANYGYTF
TRBV20-1	TRBD2	-	TRBJ2-7	TGCAGTGCTAAACTAGCGGAGTCCTACGAGCAGTACTTC	CSAKLAESYEQYF
TRBV20-1	TRBD2	once	TRBJ2-1	TGCAGTGCTAGAACACCAGCGGGGACCTACAATGAGCAGTTCTTC	CSARTPAGTYNEQFF
TRBV5-8	-	-	TRBJ1-2	TGTGCCAGCAGTCTACCCGGGACGGACTATGGCTACACCTTC	CASSLPGTDYGYTF
TRBV24-1	-	-	TRBJ1-4	TGTGCCACCAGTCATACGGCGGAGGGCGGGAAGGAAAAACTGTTTTTT	CATSHTAEGGKEKLFF
TRBV20-1	-	-	TRBJ1-5	TGCAGTGCTAGAGATCTGAACCAGCATAGCAATCAGCCCCAGCATTTT	CSARDLNQHSNQPQHF
TRBV4-3	-	-	TRBJ1-2	TGCGCCAGCAGCGCTTGGGCAGGGGATGGCTACACCTTC	CASSAWAGDGYTF
TRBV29-1	-	many	TRBJ2-1	TGCAGCGGAGTAGTGAGGGAGCAGTTCTTC	CSGVVREQFF
TRBV5-1	TRBD1	-	TRBJ2-7	TGCGCCAGCAGCTTGATCGGGCGAGGGGGCGGCGAGCAGTACTTC	CASSLIGRGGGEQYF
TRBV27	-	-	TRBJ2-5	TGTGCCAGCAGTTCAATACCTGGATCCCAAGAGACCCAGTACTTC	CASSSIPGSQETQYF
TRBV5-1	TRBD1	-	TRBJ2-1	TGCGCCAGCAGCCCGACGGCAGGGGGCAATGAGCAGTTCTTC	CASSPTAGGNEQFF
TRBV24-1	TRBD2	few	TRBJ2-2	TGTGCCACCAGTGACTGGACTAGCGCCGGGGAGCTGTTTTTT	CATSDWTSAGELFF
TRBV5-1	-	-	TRBJ2-7	TGCGCCAGCAGCTTGGCTGGGGGGCCCACCTCCTACGAGCAGTACTTC	CASSLAGGPTSYEQYF
TRBV12-3/TRBV12-4	TRBD2	-	TRBJ2-3	TGTGCCAGCAGTCCTGAGACTAGCATGGCTACGCAGTATTTT	CASSPETSMATQYF
TRBV12-3/TRBV12-4	TRBD2	many	TRBJ2-1	TGTGCCAGCAGTCCGAGGACTAGCTGGTCCTACAATGAGCAGTTCTTC	CASSPRTSWSYNEQFF
TRBV7-9	TRBD2	few	TRBJ2-7	TGTGCCACCCCCAGACCCGGCGGGGGGCGGTACGAGCAGTACTTC	CATPRPGGGRYEQYF
TRBV6-1	-	-	TRBJ2-5	TGTGCCAGCAGTGCCCGAAGAACAGGGAAAGTCCAAGAGACCCAGTACTTC	CASSARRTGKVQETQYF
TRBV19	TRBD1	once	TRBJ2-3	TGTGCCAGTAGTTCCTGGACAGGGCCCACAGATACGCAGTATTTT	CASSSWTGPTDTQYF
TRBV4-2	-	few	TRBJ2-2	TGTGCCAGCAGCCAAGCGAACCCCAGTCGCGGGGAGCTGTTTTTT	CASSQANPSRGELFF
TRBV5-5	-	once	TRBJ2-5	TGTGCCAGCAGCTTCGCCCGCGGTAGACAGCCGACGGAGACCCAGTACTTC	CASSFARGRQPTETQYF
TRBV7-2	-	-	TRBJ1-5	TGTGCCAGCAGCTTTCCCGGGACTTCAGATCAGCCCCAGCATTTT	CASSFPGTSDQPQHF
TRBV4-2	-	-	TRBJ2-6	TGTGCCAGCAGCGGTGGGGCGAGTGGGGCCAACGTCCTGACTTTC	CASSGGASGANVLTF
TRBV28	TRBD2	-	TRBJ2-5	TGTGCCAGCATCGGACTAGCGCGTTTAGAGGAGACCCAGTACTTC	CASIGLARLEETQYF
TRBV12-3/TRBV12-4	-	many	TRBJ2-1	TGTGCCAGCACCCGTAGCGTCTACAATGAGCAGTTCTTC	CASTRSVYNEQFF
TRBV12-3/TRBV12-4	TRBD1	few	TRBJ1-1	TGTGCCACCAAGACCGGGACAGGGGGCCTCCACACTGAAGCTTTCTTT	CATKTGTGGLHTEAFF
TRBV29-1	-	-	TRBJ2-3	TGCAGCGTTACTGGGGAGGGGGGCACAGATACGCAGTATTTT	CSVTGEGGTDTQYF
TRBV5-1	TRBD1	-	TRBJ1-5	TGCGCCAGCAGCCCCGGGACAGGGAGGGAGCAGCCCCAGCATTTT	CASSPGTGREQPQHF